The 3 T cell receptor beta chains below come from one sample, sequenced in a study of molecular identifiers for immune sequencing clone quantification. One entry per CDR3 protein, called by TCRdb with MiXCR from the PCR reads. The sample holds about 640,000 distinct CDR3 sequences; 20% are singletons and the top ten take about 0.9%. The specimen was naive CD8+ T cells from blood, with Jurkat cell RNA spiked in. Subset described: FACS-sorted CD8+CD4-CCR7+CD45RA+ naive T cells. These receptors were obtained from a human donor in good health. Some libraries in this study had Jurkat cell RNA spiked in.

V and J are TRBV12-3 or TRBV12-4 and TRBJ1-5; no clear D gene. The CDR3 is 14 residues long. Trimming removed 1 base from V and 6 bases from J, with 10 bases in between. CDR3: CASSLGVGSQPQHF. The CDR3 DNA follows: TGTGCCAGCAGTTTAGGGGTGGGGTCTCAGCCCCAGCATTTT.

Many counts were recorded for this clonotype. The gene calls are TRBV19 and TRBJ2-7; D unresolved. This CDR3 region has 15 residues. Germline-derived CDR1 and CDR2 are LNHDA and SQIVND (reference sequence). V was trimmed by 3 bases and J by 2 bases, leaving 14 bases between them. Here the CDR3 reads CASSIGSPTTYEQYF. The CDR3 DNA sequence: TGTGCCAGTAGTATTGGCAGTCCAACTACCTACGAGCAGTACTTC.

This clonotype was detected many times. V and J are TRBV6-5 and TRBJ2-7, with 8 bases aligning to TRBD1. With 2 bases clipped from V and 6 bases from J, the junction kept 3 bases outside the gene matches. Germline V gene data show CDR1 as MNHEY and CDR2 as SVGAGI. The CDR3 sequence is 13 residues long. The CDR3 nucleotides are TGTGCCAGCAGTTACGGACAGGGTCGCGAGCAGTACTTC. Translating gives CASSYGQGREQYF.